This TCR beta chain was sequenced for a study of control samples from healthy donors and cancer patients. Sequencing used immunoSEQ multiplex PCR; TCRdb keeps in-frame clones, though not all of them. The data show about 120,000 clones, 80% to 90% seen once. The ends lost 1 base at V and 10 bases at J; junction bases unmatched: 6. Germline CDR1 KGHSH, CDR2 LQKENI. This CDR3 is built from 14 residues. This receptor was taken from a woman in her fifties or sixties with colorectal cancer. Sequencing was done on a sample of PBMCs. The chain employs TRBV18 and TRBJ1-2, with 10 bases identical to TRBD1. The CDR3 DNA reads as TGTGCCAGCTCACCACGGGACAGGGGATTGGCCTACACCTTC. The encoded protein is CASSPRDRGLAYTF. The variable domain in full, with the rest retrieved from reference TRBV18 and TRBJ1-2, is NAGVMQNPRHLVRRRGQEARLRCSPMKGHSHVYWYRQLPEEGLKFMVYLQKENIIDESGMPKERFSAEFPKEGPSILRIQQVVRGDSAAYFCASSPRDRGLAYTFGSGTRLTVV.